This T cell receptor beta chain appears in the sequencing data of a study of T cell changes during pregnancy in multiple sclerosis. The protocol was immunoSEQ multiplex PCR, while the TCRdb copy is restricted to in-frame clones and leaves out a portion. The profile covers tens of thousands of clones, with 80% to 95% appearing a single time and roughly 7.4% taken by the ten largest. CDR1 is MNHEY, CDR2 SMNVEV, per germline (reference sequence). CDR3 length equals 14 residues. Trimming left V 3 bases short and J 1 base short, with 10 bases between. The sample consisted of CD8+ T cells from peripheral blood mononuclear cells, taken in the third trimester of pregnancy. The V gene is TRBV27, the J gene TRBJ2-7; maybe TRBD1 (5 bases). The clonotype was recovered from a female donor with multiple sclerosis, enrolled in a pregnancy study. The CDR3: CASSFFQGSYEQYF. The DNA of the CDR3 is TGTGCCAGCAGTTTTTTTCAGGGATCCTACGAGCAGTACTTC.